The following is a T cell receptor (beta chain) sequence with its context. CDR1 and CDR2 (germline): LNHDA, SQIVND (reference sequence). The CDR3 runs to 13 residues. The junction had 5 bases not matched to a gene; V was cut back by 7 bases and J by 2 bases. The libraries were made with immunoSEQ v3. Libraries were sequenced to around 2 million read pairs (survey) or about 5-6 million (deep). TCRdb's table, derived via immunoSEQ multiplex PCR, lists solely in-frame clones and lacks some. The sample includes more than 20,000 clones, more than 60% of them seen just once. Time point of the sample: pre-treatment sample, taken before nivolumab and TIL therapy. This sample stems from a study of TIL therapy for anti-PD-1-resistant metastatic lung cancer. Turning to the study itself: Patients then received nivolumab; progressors got lymphodepletion, TIL and IL-2. Half of patients were current or former smokers.

The specimen comprised blood, sampled at baseline. The sequence was collected from a person aged 25 to 80 with non-small cell lung cancer. The chain combines TRBV19 with TRBJ2-7; 7 bases fit TRBD2. Here the CDR3 reads CASTPAGPYEQYF. Written as DNA, the CDR3 is TGTGCCAGTACGCCAGCGGGGCCCTACGAGCAGTACTTC.